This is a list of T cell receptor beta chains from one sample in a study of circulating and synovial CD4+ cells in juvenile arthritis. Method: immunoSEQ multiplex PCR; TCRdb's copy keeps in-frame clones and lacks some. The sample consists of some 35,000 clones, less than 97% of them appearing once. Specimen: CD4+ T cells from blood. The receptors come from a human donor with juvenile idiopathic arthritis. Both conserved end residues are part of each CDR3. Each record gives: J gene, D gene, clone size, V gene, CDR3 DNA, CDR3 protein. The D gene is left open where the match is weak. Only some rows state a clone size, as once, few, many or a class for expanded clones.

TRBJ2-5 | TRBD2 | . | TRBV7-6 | TGTGCCAGCAGCTTAGGACGATTGGGGACTAGCGGGATTTCCCCGGGAGGGACCCAGTACTTC | CASSLGRLGTSGISPGGTQYF
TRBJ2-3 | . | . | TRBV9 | TGTGCCAGCAGCTTTAGAGGAGATACGCAGTATTTT | CASSFRGDTQYF
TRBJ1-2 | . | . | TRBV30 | TGTGCCTGGAGTTCACAGCTAAGCTACACCTTC | CAWSSQLSYTF
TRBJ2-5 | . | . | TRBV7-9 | TGTGCCAGCAGCCCCAATTCCCAAGAGACCCAGTACTTC | CASSPNSQETQYF
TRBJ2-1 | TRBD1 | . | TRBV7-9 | TGTGCCAGCAGGCCGACAGGGACGGCTGCCTACAATGAGCAGTTCTTC | CASRPTGTAAYNEQFF
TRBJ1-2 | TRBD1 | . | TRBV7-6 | TGTGCCAGCAGCTTAGCCCCAAGTGGACAGGGGGATGGCTACACCTTC | CASSLAPSGQGDGYTF
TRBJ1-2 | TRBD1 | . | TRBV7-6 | TGTGCCAGCACCTCCAGGCCAGGGGCTCCCAGGGGGTATGGCTACACCTTC | CASTSRPGAPRGYGYTF
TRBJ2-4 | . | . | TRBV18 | TGTGCCAGCTCACCCAACAGGGCAAACATTCAGTACTTC | CASSPNRANIQYF
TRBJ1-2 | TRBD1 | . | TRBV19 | TGTGCCAGCCGGGACAGGGGAGTAGGCGGCTACACCTTC | CASRDRGVGGYTF
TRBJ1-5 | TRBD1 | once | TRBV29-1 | TGCAGCGTTGCAGGCAGTACAGGGGTCAATCAGCCCCAGCATTTT | CSVAGSTGVNQPQHF
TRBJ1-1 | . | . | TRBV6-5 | TGTGCCAGCACCCGGGGGGGGGCCACTGAAGCTTTCTTT | CASTRGGATEAFF
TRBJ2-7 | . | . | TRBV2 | TGTGCCAGCACCATCGGGACCTACGAGCAGTACTTC | CASTIGTYEQYF
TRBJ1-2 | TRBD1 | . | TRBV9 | TGTGCCAGCAGCTTTAGACAGGGGGACTATGGCTACACCTTC | CASSFRQGDYGYTF
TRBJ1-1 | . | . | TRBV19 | TGTGCCAGTAGTCGGCTGGACAGCCGGGCTTTCTTT | CASSRLDSRAFF
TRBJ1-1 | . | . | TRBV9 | TGTGCCAGCAGCGTAGCGGGTTTCGGGGACACTGAAGCTTTCTTT | CASSVAGFGDTEAFF
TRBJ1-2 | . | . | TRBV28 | TGTGCCAGCAGTCTCTACGGCTATGGCTACACCTTC | CASSLYGYGYTF
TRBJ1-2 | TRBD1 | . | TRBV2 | TGTGCCAGCAGTACGGGACAGGGTCCCTATGGCTACACCTTC | CASSTGQGPYGYTF
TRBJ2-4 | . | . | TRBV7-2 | TGTGCCAGCAGCTTAGAAGCCGGAGGGCTCAACATTCAGTACTTC | CASSLEAGGLNIQYF
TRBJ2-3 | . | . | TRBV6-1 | TGTGCCAGCAGTGAAGAGTCGGGAGATACGCAGTATTTT | CASSEESGDTQYF
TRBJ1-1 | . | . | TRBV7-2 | TGTGCCAGCAGCTTAGAGGAGGGGCGCGGGGCTGAAGCTTTCTTT | CASSLEEGRGAEAFF
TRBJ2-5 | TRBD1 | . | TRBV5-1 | TGCGCCAGCAGACCTACAGGGGGGAGTTACCAAGAGACCCAGTACTTC | CASRPTGGSYQETQYF
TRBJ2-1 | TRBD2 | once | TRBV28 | TGTGCCAGCAGCCTCGGTGGGGGGGTAAGTTCCTACAATGAGCAGTTCTTC | CASSLGGGVSSYNEQFF
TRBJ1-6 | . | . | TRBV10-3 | TGTGCCATCACGCCAGAAAGGGACTCCCCCCTCCACTTT | CAITPERDSPLHF
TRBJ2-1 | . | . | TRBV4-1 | TGCGCCAGCAGCCAAGAGGGCGGTGGGGCTCTTCAACGGGAGCAGTTCTTC | CASSQEGGGALQREQFF
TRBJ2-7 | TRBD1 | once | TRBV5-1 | TGCGCCAGCAGACCCGCGGACAGGGCTTCCTACGAGCAGTACTTC | CASRPADRASYEQYF
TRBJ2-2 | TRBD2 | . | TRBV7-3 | TGTGCCAGCACCGATTATCCGGGACTAGCGGACAACACCGGGGAGCTGTTTTTT | CASTDYPGLADNTGELFF
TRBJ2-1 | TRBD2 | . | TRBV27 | TGTGCCAGCACACAACGGGAGGGCCGGGGTGAGCAGTTCTTC | CASTQREGRGEQFF
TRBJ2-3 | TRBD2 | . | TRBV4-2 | TGTGCCAGCGGCCAAGATTGGGCTAGCGGGGGGGCCTTAGATACGCAGTATTTT | CASGQDWASGGALDTQYF
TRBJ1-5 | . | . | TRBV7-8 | TGTGCCAGCAGCACGGGACAAAGAAATCAGCCCCAGCATTTT | CASSTGQRNQPQHF
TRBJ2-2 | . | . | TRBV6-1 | TGTGCCAGCAGCCAAACTACTAGGTCCGGGGAGCTGTTTTTT | CASSQTTRSGELFF
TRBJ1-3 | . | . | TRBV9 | TGTGCCAGCAGCGTATTTGAGTTCTTGAGCTCTGGAAACACCATATATTTT | CASSVFEFLSSGNTIYF
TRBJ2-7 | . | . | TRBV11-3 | TGTGCCAGCAACCCGGGACAAGACTACGAGCAGTACTTC | CASNPGQDYEQYF
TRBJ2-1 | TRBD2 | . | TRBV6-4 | TGTGCCACCCCCATTAGCGGGGGTGGGAATGAGCAGTTCTTC | CATPISGGGNEQFF
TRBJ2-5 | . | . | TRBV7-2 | TGTGCCAGCAGCTCCCATAGCGGAAGTCCTGCGCCCCAGTACTTC | CASSSHSGSPAPQYF
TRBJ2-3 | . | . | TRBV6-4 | TGTGCCAGCAGTGTCCAGGGGTTGGGGACAGATACGCAGTATTTT | CASSVQGLGTDTQYF
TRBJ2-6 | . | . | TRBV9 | TGTGCCAGCAGCGCCCGAGGGGGGGCGCTTGGGGCCAACGTCCTGACTTTC | CASSARGGALGANVLTF
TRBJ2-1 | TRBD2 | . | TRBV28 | TGTGCCAGCAGCCCCGGGACTAGCGAGAGTAATGAGCAGTTCTTC | CASSPGTSESNEQFF
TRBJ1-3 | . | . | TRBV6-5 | TGTGCCAGCAGTTACGATGCGGTGTCCGGAAACACCATATATTTT | CASSYDAVSGNTIYF
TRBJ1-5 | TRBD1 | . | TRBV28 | TGTGCCAGCAGACTCACAGGGGGGGGCAATCAGCCCCAGCATTTT | CASRLTGGGNQPQHF
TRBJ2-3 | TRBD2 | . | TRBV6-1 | TGTGCCAGCAGTGGATATGGACTAGCGGGAGGTTCGCTGGATACGCAGTATTTT | CASSGYGLAGGSLDTQYF
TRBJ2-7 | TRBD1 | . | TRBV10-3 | TGTGCCATCGGGTCCCGGGACAGTTCCTACGAGCAGTACTTC | CAIGSRDSSYEQYF
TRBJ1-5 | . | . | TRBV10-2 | TGCGCCAGCAGTGGTCAGAGCAATCAGCCCCAGCATTTT | CASSGQSNQPQHF
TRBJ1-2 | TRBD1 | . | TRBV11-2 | TGTGCCAGCAGGGCGACAGGGGGCTATGGCTACACCTTC | CASRATGGYGYTF
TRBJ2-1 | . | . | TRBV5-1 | TGCGCCAGCAGCTTGCCCGCCCTATCCGGCTCCTACAATGAGCAGTTCTTC | CASSLPALSGSYNEQFF
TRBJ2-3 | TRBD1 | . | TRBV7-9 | TGTGCCAGCAGCTCGGACAGGAACACAGATACGCAGTATTTT | CASSSDRNTDTQYF